This T cell receptor (beta chain) was documented in a study of T cells after yellow fever vaccination. In its sample, this clonotype was seen a few times. Its cognate antigen is unknown. The CDR3 is made up of 12 amino acids. Germline assignment: CDR1 SEHNR and CDR2 FQNEAQ (reference sequence). The V end lost 5 bases, the J end lost 4 bases, and 7 bases lay between the germline ends. General study results and limits: Bulk-population clonotypes that are abundant could appear as contaminants in FACS-sorted repertoires.

TCRdb fed the 5' RACE reads into MiXCR, producing one record per CDR3 protein. The sample has 200,000 to 250,000 distinct CDR3 sequences; more than 3% are singletons. The TCR comes from a man aged 18 to 35 who received the YFV17D yellow fever vaccine. This material consisted of CD4+ T cells sorted from PBMCs, taken 10 days after the yellow fever booster vaccination. This chain uses TRBV7-9 with TRBJ2-3, with D tentatively TRBD1 (6 bases). CDR3 amino acids: CASSNRADTQYF. CDR3 coding DNA: TGTGCCAGCAGCAACAGGGCAGATACGCAGTATTTT.